The rows below give T cell receptor beta chains drawn from one sample of a study of breast tumors, draining lymph nodes, adjacent tissues. MiXCR, applied by TCRdb to the multiplex PCR reads, yields one record per CDR3 protein. The sample lists 170,000 or so distinct CDR3 sequences, approximately 33% occurring once. The sample comprised axillary lymph node tissue. The receptors stem from a female donor with breast cancer. Some clones in this sample may be carry-over from other donors' samples. The CDR3 runs from the conserved cysteine through the conserved F or W.

TRBJ1-4,TRBV9,CASSVGDFGEKLFF
TRBJ1-2,TRBV28,CASSGQLALSEGYTF
TRBJ1-3,TRBV6-1,CASSGDRSSGNTIYF
TRBJ1-3,TRBV20-1,CSAGDRSSGNTIYF
TRBJ1-5,TRBV7-2,CASSSPDRDGGNQPQHF
TRBJ1-5,TRBV19,CASSWTGGSQPQHF
TRBJ1-5,TRBV15,CATSSTPGQNQPQHF
TRBJ1-4,TRBV20-1,CSARDPLDEKLFF
TRBJ2-5,TRBV20-1,CSAPRATGQETQYF
TRBJ2-7,TRBV5-1,CASCPPGSYEQYF
TRBJ2-6,TRBV7-9,CASSTARSGANVLTF